This T cell receptor beta chain is from a study of T cell responses to AZD1222 COVID-19 vaccine. Sequencing was performed with immunoSEQ multiplex PCR; in TCRdb, only in-frame clones are kept and a portion is missing. The data hold more than 100,000 clones, with 80% to 90% observed a single time. Trimming removed 6 bases from V and 3 bases from J; junction bases left unmatched: 6. CDR1 and CDR2 from the germline V gene are MDHEN and SYDVKM. The CDR3 spans 14 residues. Of note for this clone: Its target is unknown.

Findings and limits, study-wide: Vaccination with two AZD1222 doses was followed by a rise in Spike-specific TCR breadth and depth. Variant regions that are unmutated are reportedly the target of nearly half of spike-specific TCRs.

The starting material was peripheral blood, obtained on day 0 of AZD1222 vaccination. The chain couples TRBV28 to TRBJ2-7, with TRBD1 identical over 9 bases. The receptor was derived from an adult in good health. For the CDR3, the DNA is TGTGCCAGCAGGGGACCGGGACAGGGCTACGAGCAGTACTTC. This gives the protein CASRGPGQGYEQYF. Filled out from reference TRBV28 and TRBJ2-7, the complete variable domain reads DVKVTQSSRYLVKRTGEKVFLECVQDMDHENMFWYRQDPGLGLRLIYFSYDVKMKEKGDIPEGYSVSREKKERFSLILESASTNQTSMYLCASRGPGQGYEQYFGPGTRLTVT.